The clone carrying this TCR beta chain was seen ten or more times. The sample is drawn from a study of spatial heterogeneity in lung cancer. V lost 4 bases and J 5 bases, leaving 15 bases between the germline ends. The CDR3 totals 14 residues. Germline loops: CDR1 SGHRS, CDR2 YFSETQ. Specified time point: blood at routine non-recurrence follow-up after resection. The study sequenced unsorted whole RNA from tumor, nontumor lung or frozen PBMC. One entry per CDR3 protein results from TCRdb running MiXCR on the 5' RACE reads. The table lists about 30,000 distinct CDR3 sequences, around 6% of them singletons.

The material sequenced was PBMCs, taken at follow-up. The sequence derives from a male donor with early-stage non-small cell lung cancer. This chain uses TRBV5-1 with TRBJ1-1, with a weak D call TRBD1 (5 bases). CDR3 sequence: CASSPLGQNTEAFF. As DNA, the CDR3 is TGCGCCAGCAGCCCCCTGGGGCAGAATACTGAAGCTTTCTTT.